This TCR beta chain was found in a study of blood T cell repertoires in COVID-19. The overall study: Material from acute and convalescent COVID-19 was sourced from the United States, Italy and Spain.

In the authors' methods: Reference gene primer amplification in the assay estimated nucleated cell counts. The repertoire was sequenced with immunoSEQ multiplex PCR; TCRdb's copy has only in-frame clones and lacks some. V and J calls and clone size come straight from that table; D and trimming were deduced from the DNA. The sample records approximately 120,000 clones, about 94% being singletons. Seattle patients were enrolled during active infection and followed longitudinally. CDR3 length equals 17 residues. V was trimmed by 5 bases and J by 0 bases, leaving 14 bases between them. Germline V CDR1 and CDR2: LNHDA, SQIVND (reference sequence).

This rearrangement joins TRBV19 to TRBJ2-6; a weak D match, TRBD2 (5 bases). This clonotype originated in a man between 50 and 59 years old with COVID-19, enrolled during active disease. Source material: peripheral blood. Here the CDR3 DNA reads TGTGCCAGTAGTTCCGGACGGGGTTTCTCTGGGGCCAACGTCCTGACTTTC. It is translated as CASSSGRGFSGANVLTF.